Shown below are 17 T cell receptor beta chains from a single sample sequenced in a study of cytomegalovirus exposure and HLA in healthy donors. Researchers ran the PCR with 60 Vbeta and 13 Jbeta primers. Profiled with immunoSEQ multiplex PCR; TCRdb holds only in-frame clones, not every one. The sample carries about 130,000 clones, around 75% recorded once. Sequencing was done on a sample of PBMCs. Source of these receptors: a woman aged 45-65 years in good health and CMV-seronegative.

J is TRBJ2-3 and V is TRBV9; 8 nucleotides match TRBD2. V dropped 0 bases and J dropped 3; count of bases not matched to a gene: 3. The CDR3 loop spans 15 amino acids. The germline CDR1 and CDR2 sequences are SGDLS and YYNGEE. The DNA for the CDR3 is TGTGCCAGCAGCGTAGACGGGAGGGGGACAGATACGCAGTATTTT. The encoded protein is CASSVDGRGTDTQYF. The whole variable domain, filled in from reference TRBV9 and TRBJ2-3, reads DSGVTQTPKHLITATGQRVTLRCSPRSGDLSVYWYQQSLDQGLQFLIQYYNGEERAKGNILERFSAQQFPDLHSELNLSSLELGDSALYFCASSVDGRGTDTQYFGPGTRLTVL.

V gene TRBV2 combines with J gene TRBJ2-1; 10 nucleotides align to TRBD2. CDR3 length: 18 residues. Germline V gives CDR1 SNHLY, CDR2 FYNNEI. V shed 1 base and J 2 bases; nucleotides not matched to a gene: 8. CDR3 coding DNA: TGTGCCAGCAGTGAAGTCCCCACTAGCGGGGAAACCTACAATGAGCAGTTCTTC. It specifies CASSEVPTSGETYNEQFF.

V gene TRBV4-1 combines with J gene TRBJ2-7, with a possible D match to TRBD1 (5 bases). V was pared by 2 bases and J by 3 bases, with 14 bases between. Germline lookup yields CDR1 MGHRA and CDR2 YSYEKL. CDR3 length: 15 amino acids. CDR3 sequence (DNA): TGCGCCAGCAGCCAACAGTGGGGCGGCGGCTACGAGCAGTACTTC. Its translation is CASSQQWGGGYEQYF.

CDR3 in DNA: TGTGCCAGCAGTTTCCAATCGTACAGGGCGCCGTATCAGCCCCAGCATTTT. Amino acids: CASSFQSYRAPYQPQHF. V gene TRBV28 combines with J gene TRBJ1-5; D is perhaps TRBD1 (6 bases). The CDR3 loop spans 17 amino acids. Germline V gene data show CDR1 as MDHEN and CDR2 as SYDVKM. The V and J ends lost 3 bases and 5 bases respectively, with 20 bases between them.

The chain links TRBV28 to TRBJ2-5, with TRBD1 as a possible D gene (5 bases). The DNA end is more similar to TRBJ2-7, so the J call may be wrong. The CDR3 is 15 residues long. CDR1 is MDHEN, CDR2 SYDVKM, per germline. CDR3 amino acids: CASSRSGRSSYEQYF. DNA of the CDR3: TGTGCCAGCTCCCGGTCAGGGCGAAGCTCCTACGAGCAGTACTTC.

The chain uses TRBV11-1 and TRBJ2-7, with D maybe TRBD1 (6 bases). Trimming stripped 2 bases from V and 5 bases from J, with 10 bases between. CDR3 size: 13 residues. Germline V gives CDR1 SGHAT, CDR2 FQDESV (reference sequence). CDR3 sequence (DNA): TGTGCCAGCAGCTTAAACTCAGGGGACGAGCAGTACTTC. This codes for CASSLNSGDEQYF.

CDR3 sequence (DNA): TGTGCCAGCAGTGAAGATTGGGCAGAGCAGTTCTTC. Translation gives CASSEDWAEQFF. The rearrangement uses TRBV2 and TRBJ2-1; D remains unclear. Trimming stripped 1 base from V and 10 bases from J, with 8 bases between. Germline values: CDR1 SNHLY, CDR2 FYNNEI. The CDR3 is 12 residues long. The full variable domain, in which reference TRBV2 and TRBJ2-1 provide the parts outside the CDR3, is EPEVTQTPSHQVTQMGQEVILRCVPISNHLYFYWYRQILGQKVEFLVSFYNNEISEKSEIFDDQFSVERPDGSNFTLKIRSTKLEDSAMYFCASSEDWAEQFFGPGTRLTVL.

This clone was seen just once. This chain uses TRBV27 with TRBJ2-5, with 8 positions matching TRBD1. Unmatched junction bases numbered 9, after V lost 7 bases and J lost 5 bases. Germline lookup yields CDR1 MNHEY and CDR2 SMNVEV (reference sequence). The CDR3 sequence is 14 residues long. The CDR3 reads CASNSRGPRETQYF. The CDR3 coding sequence is TGTGCCAGCAACTCCAGGGGGCCACGGGAGACCCAGTACTTC.

The V call is TRBV30, the J call TRBJ2-7; maybe TRBD2 (5 bases). V gave up 2 bases and J gave up 2 bases, with 10 bases separating them. CDR3 size: 13 residues. Germline V gene lookup returns CDR1 GTSNPN and CDR2 SVGIG (reference sequence). Here the CDR3 reads CAWSRTSPYEQYF. The CDR3 DNA is TGTGCCTGGAGTAGGACTTCCCCCTACGAGCAGTACTTC.

The V and J genes are TRBV6-5 and TRBJ2-5, with a possible D match to TRBD2 (6 bases). The CDR3 loop spans 14 amino acids. Germline V CDR1 and CDR2: MNHEY, SVGAGI. Between the trimmed V and J ends, which lost 4 bases and 4 bases, there was a span of 13 bases. The CDR3 reads CASSSPEGTETQYF. The DNA of the CDR3 is TGTGCCAGCAGTTCCCCGGAGGGAACAGAGACCCAGTACTTC.

The chain has TRBV7-2 and TRBJ2-3; 8 nucleotides align to TRBD2. The germline V gene has CDR1 SGHTA and CDR2 FQGNSA. There are 15 residues in the CDR3. J lost 6 bases, V lost 2 bases, and 7 bases had no gene match. The CDR3 sequence: CASSLFLAGRDTQYF. CDR3 DNA sequence: TGTGCCAGCAGCTTATTTCTAGCGGGCAGGGATACGCAGTATTTT.

On this clone itself: Compared with germline, one end of the junction differs, possibly owing to a read error. The CDR3 spells CSSSLATGYGYTF. The CDR3, as DNA: TGTTCCAGCAGCTTAGCGACAGGCTATGGCTACACCTTC. V gene TRBV7-9 combines with J gene TRBJ1-2; D is perhaps TRBD1 (6 bases). The CDR3 spans 13 residues. Germline CDR1 SEHNR, CDR2 FQNEAQ (reference sequence).

To note about this clone: The junction departs from germline at one end; a sequencing error may be responsible. The genes are TRBV5-1 and TRBJ1-1; 9 bases are shared with TRBD1. The CDR3 is 14 residues long. Germline CDR1 is SGHRS and CDR2 is YFSETQ. The CDR3 here is CASTLDRGNTEAFF. The CDR3 DNA reads as TGCGCCAGCACCTTGGACAGGGGGAACACTGAAGCTTTCTTT.

The chain employs TRBV27 and TRBJ2-7; 11 positions agree with TRBD2. J was trimmed by 7 bases and V by 5 bases; bases with no gene match: 7. Germline CDR1 MNHEY, CDR2 SMNVEV (reference sequence). This CDR3 contains 14 residues. CDR3 nucleotide sequence: TGTGCCAGCAGTAAAGTAGCGGGAGGGGTAGAGCAGTACTTC. It translates to CASSKVAGGVEQYF.

The chain combines TRBV7-2 with TRBJ2-3, with D perhaps matching TRBD2 (5 bases). The CDR3 runs 14 residues. V dropped 5 bases and J dropped 6 bases, with 15 bases sitting between them. Germline V lookup: CDR1 SGHTA, CDR2 FQGNSA. Written as DNA, the CDR3 is TGTGCCAGCAGCGCACCCCCCCGCGGGGATACGCAGTATTTT. Protein sequence: CASSAPPRGDTQYF. Full variable domain (outside the CDR3, taken from reference TRBV7-2 and TRBJ2-3): GAGVSQSPSNKVTEKGKDVELRCDPISGHTALYWYRQSLGQGLEFLIYFQGNSAPDKSGLPSDRFSAERTGGSVSTLTIQRTQQEDSAVYLCASSAPPRGDTQYFGPGTRLTVL.

CDR3 sequence (DNA): TGTGCCAGCTCACTAAATCGACAGCTCACAGATACGCAGTATTTT. Its translation: CASSLNRQLTDTQYF. The chain uses TRBV18 and TRBJ2-3; D possibly corresponds to TRBD1 (5 bases). V shed 4 bases and J shed 2 bases, with 13 bases lying between them. The germline V gene encodes CDR1 KGHSH and CDR2 LQKENI. The CDR3 has 15 amino acids.

The chain couples TRBV28 to TRBJ2-7; D is possibly TRBD1 (5 bases). CDR3 size: 16 residues. CDR1 is MDHEN, CDR2 SYDVKM, per germline. V was clipped by 6 bases and J by 0 bases, with 18 bases between them. The CDR3 loop reads CASRDGQFISSYEQYF. The CDR3 coding sequence is TGTGCCAGCAGAGATGGACAATTCATCTCCTCCTACGAGCAGTACTTC.